The 20 T cell receptor beta chains presented below share a single source sample, sequenced in a study of T cell repertoires in cytomegalovirus infection. In TCRdb, the reads were re-called with MiXCR into one record per CDR3 protein. The sample yields under 850,000 distinct CDR3 sequences, roughly a third seen once. Sequenced material: PBMCs. These receptors were taken from a human donor in good health (CMV status not recorded). Some clones in this sample may be carry-over from other donors' samples.

In this sample, this clonotype turned up a few times. The chain links TRBV6-4 to TRBJ2-1, with D possibly called TRBD1 or TRBD2 (5 bases each). The CDR3 runs to 16 residues. Germline V gene data show CDR1 as MRHNA and CDR2 as SNTAGT. The V and J ends lost 0 bases and 6 bases respectively, with 15 bases between them. CDR3 region: CASSDSERGSSNEQFF. CDR3 DNA: TGTGCCAGCAGTGACTCAGAGAGGGGATCTAGCAATGAGCAGTTCTTC.

This clonotype was counted only a few times. A much more abundant neighbour one base away suggests this may be a read error. The V gene is TRBV7-2, the J gene TRBJ1-1, with D unclear. CDR3 length: 17 residues. V was clipped by 1 base and J by 0 bases, with 15 bases between them. Germline CDR1 and CDR2: SGHTA and FQGNSA. The CDR3: CASSLGLGRGLNTEAFF. The CDR3 DNA reads as TGTGCCAGCAGCTTAGGTCTGGGCCGAGGCCTGAACACTGAAGCTTTCTTT.

The chain is built from TRBV7-2 and TRBJ2-3; 10 positions match TRBD2. With V trimmed by 5 bases and J by 2 bases, 10 bases remained unmatched. The length of the CDR3 is 17 residues. CDR1 and CDR2 from the germline V gene are SGHTA and FQGNSA. The CDR3 nucleotides are TGTGCCAGCAGCAGAGGACTAGCGGTCACCCTCACAGATACGCAGTATTTT. This gives the protein CASSRGLAVTLTDTQYF.

The DNA for the CDR3 is TGCGCCAGCAGCCGGACTAGCGGGAGCTTGTACAATGAGCAGTTCTTC. Its translation: CASSRTSGSLYNEQFF. V gene TRBV5-1 combines with J gene TRBJ2-1, with 13 bases lining up with TRBD2. Germline V lookup: CDR1 SGHRS, CDR2 YFSETQ. The CDR3 spans 16 residues. V shed 4 bases, J shed 4 bases, and the junction held 5 bases outside the gene matches. Full variable domain (outside the CDR3, taken from reference TRBV5-1 and TRBJ2-1): KAGVTQTPRYLIKTRGQQVTLSCSPISGHRSVSWYQQTPGQGLQFLFEYFSETQRNKGNFPGRFSGRQFSNSRSEMNVSTLELGDSALYLCASSRTSGSLYNEQFFGPGTRLTVL.

This rearrangement joins TRBV12-3 or TRBV12-4 to TRBJ2-6, with TRBD2 identical over 7 bases. The ends lost 5 bases at V and 6 bases at J; junction bases unmatched: 7. The CDR3 spans 15 residues. The CDR3 DNA sequence: TGTGCCAGCAGTGTCTCAGGGAGGGAGGCCAACGTCCTGACTTTC. Amino acids: CASSVSGREANVLTF.

The J gene is TRBJ1-2, the V gene TRBV28, with 10 bases matching TRBD1. CDR3 size: 15 residues. The germline CDR1 and CDR2 sequences are MDHEN and SYDVKM. V lost 6 bases to trimming and J lost 2 bases; unmatched junction nucleotides: 6. The CDR3 sequence: CASSPEGQGNYGYTF. In DNA form, the CDR3 reads TGTGCCAGCAGCCCTGAGGGACAGGGGAACTATGGCTACACCTTC.

This clonotype was recorded many times. V gene TRBV7-6 combines with J gene TRBJ2-2; D is perhaps TRBD2 (5 bases). This CDR3 region has 12 residues. The germline V gene encodes CDR1 SGHVS and CDR2 FNYEAQ. Trimming took 6 bases from V and 6 from J, leaving 8 bases between them. The CDR3 here is CASSEGPGELFF. CDR3 DNA: TGTGCCAGCAGTGAGGGTCCCGGGGAGCTGTTTTTT. The full variable domain, completed using reference TRBV7-6 and TRBJ2-2, is GAGVSQSPRYKVTKRGQDVALRCDPISGHVSLYWYRQALGQGPEFLTYFNYEAQQDKSGLPNDRFSAERPEGSISTLTIQRTEQRDSAMYRCASSEGPGELFFGEGSRLTVL.

This clonotype has at least ten counts. This chain links TRBV7-2 with TRBJ2-7, with D unclear. Trimming pared 2 bases from V and 1 base from J, leaving 6 bases between. The CDR3 totals 13 residues. Looked up from germline, CDR1 is SGHTA and CDR2 is FQGNSA. The CDR3 is CASSLKLSYEQYF. The CDR3 coding sequence is TGTGCCAGCAGCTTAAAACTGTCCTACGAGCAGTACTTC.

This clonotype occurred a few times. The V gene is TRBV7-8, the J gene TRBJ1-1; 9 nucleotides line up with TRBD1. J was trimmed by 2 bases and V by 2 bases; bases with no gene match: 6. This CDR3 has 16 residues. Germline loops: CDR1 SGHVS, CDR2 FQNEAQ. The CDR3 reads CASSLTKTGGNTEAFF. The CDR3 region has the DNA TGTGCCAGCAGCTTAACCAAGACAGGGGGTAACACTGAAGCTTTCTTT.

The chain joins TRBV3-1 to TRBJ2-3; a weak D match, TRBD2 (5 bases). Trimming removed 1 base from V and 4 bases from J, with 12 bases in between. CDR1 and CDR2 from the germline V gene are LGHDT and YNNKEL (reference sequence). CDR3 length: 15 residues. The CDR3 DNA follows: TGTGCCAGCAGCCAAGGAGCGGAGTTCGCAGATACGCAGTATTTT. Protein sequence: CASSQGAEFADTQYF.

This clonotype was seen a few times. CDR3 amino acids: CASTIGTGFLETQYF. The CDR3 DNA sequence: TGTGCCAGTACCATCGGGACAGGGTTTTTGGAGACCCAGTACTTC. The V and J genes are TRBV19 and TRBJ2-5, with TRBD1 matching 9 bases. With 7 bases clipped from V and 5 bases from J, the junction kept 11 bases outside the gene matches. This CDR3 has 15 amino acids. Per germline, CDR1 LNHDA and CDR2 SQIVND (reference sequence).

As concerns this clonotype: As the CDR3 is not closed by the conserved phenylalanine or tryptophan, this likely results from a read error. The chain joins TRBV7-9 to TRBJ2-7, with 11 nucleotides matching TRBD2. The J segment lost 2 bases and the V segment lost 1 base, leaving 10 bases of the junction unmatched. Germline V gene data show CDR1 as SEHNR and CDR2 as FQNEAQ (reference sequence). CDR3 length: 18 residues. For the CDR3, the DNA is TGTGCCAGCAGCTTAGGACAGTTACTAGCGGGAGTTCCCTACGAGCAGTACTTA. Translation: CASSLGQLLAGVPYEQYL.

The rearrangement uses TRBV7-8 and TRBJ2-2; weak D call: TRBD2 (5 bases). Germline CDR1 reads SGHVS; CDR2 reads FQNEAQ. Trimming pared 1 base from V and 4 bases from J, leaving 16 bases between. CDR3 size: 17 residues. CDR3 loop: CASSLVAQLTFTGELFF. CDR3 DNA: TGTGCCAGCAGCTTAGTAGCGCAGCTCACATTCACCGGGGAGCTGTTTTTT.

This rearrangement joins TRBV5-1 to TRBJ2-7; D perhaps matches TRBD1 (5 bases). CDR1 is SGHRS and CDR2 is YFSETQ in the germline V gene. This CDR3 contains 16 residues. V lost 0 bases and J lost 1, with 14 bases in between. CDR3 DNA sequence: TGCGCCAGCAGCTTGGCCGGGCAGGGTAGGTCCTACGAGCAGTACTTC. Its translation is CASSLAGQGRSYEQYF. The full variable domain, its missing parts supplied by reference TRBV5-1 and TRBJ2-7, is KAGVTQTPRYLIKTRGQQVTLSCSPISGHRSVSWYQQTPGQGLQFLFEYFSETQRNKGNFPGRFSGRQFSNSRSEMNVSTLELGDSALYLCASSLAGQGRSYEQYFGPGTRLTVT.

The chain couples TRBV7-9 to TRBJ2-4; unclear D gene. V was shortened by 5 bases and J by 0 bases, with 14 bases between the two germline ends. CDR3 length: 16 amino acids. Germline values: CDR1 SEHNR, CDR2 FQNEAQ (reference sequence). The CDR3 DNA sequence: TGTGCCAGCAGCGCTGGGTCGATCCAAGCCAAAAACATTCAGTACTTC. Its translation: CASSAGSIQAKNIQYF.

The genes are TRBV7-3 and TRBJ1-1; D is perhaps TRBD1 (6 bases). CDR1 is SGHTA, CDR2 FQGTGA, per germline. The CDR3 sequence is 12 residues long. V was trimmed by 5 bases and J by 11 bases, leaving 15 bases between them. The chain's CDR3 is CASSPYGTKAFF. The CDR3 coding sequence is TGTGCCAGCAGCCCGTATGGGACAAAGGCTTTCTTT.

A note on this clonotype: The junction departs from the called germline gene at one end, perhaps through a read error. The J gene is TRBJ1-5, the V gene TRBV6-5, with D possibly TRBD1 on 5 matching bases. Germline V gene sequence: CDR1 MNHEY, CDR2 SVGAGI. This CDR3 has 12 residues. DNA of the CDR3: TGTGACAGCGGGCGGGGGAATCAGCCCCCGCAGTTT. Translating gives CDSGRGNQPPQF.

This clonotype was picked up many times. The chain carries TRBV28 and TRBJ2-5; D might be TRBD1 or TRBD2, each matching 6 bases. The CDR3 spans 15 residues. V shed 2 bases and J shed 1 base, with 11 bases lying between them. Germline V gene lookup returns CDR1 MDHEN and CDR2 SYDVKM. The CDR3 loop is CASSLTGAAQETQYF. Written as DNA, the CDR3 is TGTGCCAGCAGTTTAACGGGGGCAGCCCAAGAGACCCAGTACTTC.

This clonotype was recorded once. The gene calls are TRBV20-1 and TRBJ1-1; the match to TRBD1 covers 8 bases. With V trimmed by 3 bases and J by 3 bases, 12 bases remained unmatched. Germline assignment: CDR1 DFQATT and CDR2 SNEGSKA (reference sequence). The CDR3 runs to 16 residues. In DNA, the CDR3 is TGCAGTGCTAGGATCATTCACAGGGGGTCTCACACTGAAGCTTTCTTT. As protein: CSARIIHRGSHTEAFF.

This clonotype came up a few times. The chain joins TRBV7-9 to TRBJ1-4, with 9 bases matching TRBD1. The CDR3 has 16 amino acids. Germline loops: CDR1 SEHNR, CDR2 FQNEAQ (reference sequence). J gave up 7 bases and V 4 bases, and 10 bases lay outside the gene matches. In DNA, the CDR3 is TGTGCCAGCAGCTCCCTATTGGTGACAGGGGGTGAAAAACTGTTTTTT. It encodes CASSSLLVTGGEKLFF.